This T cell receptor (beta chain) was retrieved from a study of CD8 T cells in ankylosing spondylitis. This clonotype was counted a few times. Its antigen is as yet unknown. The CDR3 is 16 amino acids. Trimming pared 3 bases from V and 3 bases from J, leaving 21 bases between. Germline V CDR1 and CDR2: DFQATT, SNEGSKA (reference sequence). TCR beta libraries were made by quantitative 5'-RACE with molecular barcodes. TCRdb re-called the 5' RACE reads with MiXCR, one entry per CDR3 protein. The table includes 750,000 to 850,000 distinct CDR3 sequences, approximately 10% detected once. Overall study findings and caveats: There was reportedly significant enrichment of clones that were disease-linked in matched ankylosing spondylitis synovial fluid. A TCR beta motif of about 8 highly homologous variants seemed to mark ankylosing spondylitis blood. As for the disease-linked clones, they showed a CD8+ phenotype and occurred at relatively low frequencies in peripheral blood.

The material sequenced was blood, either unsorted or a sorted T cell fraction (not recorded which). The chain couples TRBV20-1 to TRBJ2-7; D is perhaps TRBD1 (6 bases). This receptor was obtained from a male donor with ankylosing spondylitis. This CDR3 reads CSARSLSQGTGYEQYF. The DNA for the CDR3 is TGCAGTGCTAGGAGCCTTTCTCAGGGGACCGGCTACGAGCAGTACTTC.